This entry lists 21 T cell receptor beta chains sequenced from one sample in a study of CD8 T cells in ankylosing spondylitis (dated by TCRdb to about 2017). What the research found in general, with its limitations: A TCR beta motif made up of several highly homologous amino acid variants appeared to be characteristic of blood from ankylosing spondylitis patients.

No antigens are known for them. Receptor amplification or capture employed 5' RACE. Sequencing was performed on an Illumina HiSeq 2500. In-frame beta chains were kept once TCRdb had trimmed the public reads at Q25 with fastp and called clones with MiXCR. For every CDR3 protein sequence, its rows merge into one entry that carries the most common genes and DNA. Recorded for this sample are approximately 540,000 distinct CDR3 sequences; roughly 12% of them occurred a single time. The ten largest clones represent around 6.8% of the sample. The sample was blood, either unsorted or a sorted T cell fraction (not recorded which). The source of these receptors is a male donor with ankylosing spondylitis.

Note on this clonotype: A much larger clone lies a single base off, so this may be a read error. The rearrangement uses TRBV12-3 or TRBV12-4 and TRBJ1-1; D uncertain. This CDR3 has 15 amino acids. V was clipped by 5 bases and J by 0 bases, with 13 bases between them. The CDR3 here is CASSRTATMNTEAFF. CDR3 nucleotide sequence: TGTGCCAGCAGTCGAACAGCTACTATGAACACTGAAGCTTTCTTT.

In this sample, this clonotype turned up many times. The genes are TRBV29-1 and TRBJ2-2, with D unresolved. Germline CDR1 and CDR2: SQVTM and ANQGSEA. The V and J ends lost 4 bases and 6 bases respectively, with 9 bases between them. This CDR3 region has 12 residues. DNA for the CDR3: TGCAGCGTTGCTAAGCCTGCCGGGGAGCTGTTTTTT. Translation: CSVAKPAGELFF.

This clonotype was found a few times. The gene calls are TRBV7-2 and TRBJ1-2; a possible D gene is TRBD1 (5 bases). Germline assignment: CDR1 SGHTA and CDR2 FQGNSA. The germline V and J ends were trimmed by 0 bases and 8 bases, with 19 bases remaining between them. This CDR3 spans 16 amino acids. This CDR3 is CASSLAGTEIMLGYTF. Here the CDR3 DNA reads TGTGCCAGCAGCTTAGCCGGGACGGAAATTATGCTGGGCTACACCTTC.

The table lists this clonotype with many counts. The genes are TRBV14 and TRBJ1-1; D unclear. Germline V gives CDR1 SGHDN, CDR2 FVKESK. This CDR3 is built from 13 residues. V lost 6 bases and J lost 0, with 8 bases in between. Here the CDR3 DNA reads TGTGCCAGCAGTCAGACCCTGAACACTGAAGCTTTCTTT. Protein: CASSQTLNTEAFF.

In this sample, this clonotype turned up many times. This sequence joins TRBV20-1 and TRBJ2-1; 7 bases align to TRBD1. The CDR3 covers 13 residues. Germline lookup yields CDR1 DFQATT and CDR2 SNEGSKA (reference sequence). V lost 3 bases, J lost 7 bases, and 6 bases stayed unmatched. The CDR3 loop reads CSASGQVRNEQFF. The CDR3, as DNA: TGCAGTGCTAGTGGACAGGTCCGGAATGAGCAGTTCTTC.

The CDR3 reads CASSPSGDTGELFF. The CDR3, as DNA: TGTGCCAGCAGCCCGTCGGGGGACACCGGGGAGCTGTTTTTT. V is TRBV11-2 and J is TRBJ2-2; D might be TRBD2 (6 bases). Trimming took 5 bases from V and 3 from J, leaving 10 bases between them. The germline V gene has CDR1 SGHAT and CDR2 FQNNGV. The CDR3 covers 14 residues.

This clonotype appeared a few times. The chain recombines TRBV5-1 with TRBJ2-2, with D tentatively TRBD1 (6 bases). V lost 3 bases and J lost 5, with 14 bases in between. The CDR3 consists of 15 residues. Per germline, CDR1 SGHRS and CDR2 YFSETQ. CDR3 nucleotides: TGCGCCAGCAGCTCAGGACAGCTCCTGACCGGGGAGCTGTTTTTT. This translates into CASSSGQLLTGELFF.

The V gene is TRBV20-1, the J gene TRBJ2-1; TRBD1 agrees at 10 bases. The J segment lost 8 bases and the V segment lost 4 bases, leaving 11 bases of the junction unmatched. CDR3 size: 15 residues. Germline-derived CDR1 and CDR2 are DFQATT and SNEGSKA (reference sequence). The CDR3 bases are TGCAGTGCTACCTACGGGACAGGGGTTCGGGATGAGCAGTTCTTC. Translation gives CSATYGTGVRDEQFF.

The chain couples TRBV5-8 to TRBJ2-1; possible D gene TRBD2, 5 bases. Germline V gives CDR1 SGHTS, CDR2 YDEGEE. Trimming stripped 4 bases from V and 8 bases from J, with 19 bases between. The CDR3 has 15 residues. The CDR3 coding sequence is TGTGCCAGCAGCCCGCTACGCATCACCGGGGATGAGCAGTTCTTC. Translation gives CASSPLRITGDEQFF.

This clonotype was seen repeatedly, ten times or more. The chain employs TRBV5-1 and TRBJ2-3; perhaps TRBD2 as D (5 bases). Germline lookup yields CDR1 SGHRS and CDR2 YFSETQ. The CDR3 extends over 15 amino acids. Trimming shortened V by 4 bases and J by 1 base, and 13 bases separated the two germline ends. DNA of the CDR3: TGCGCCAGCAGCCTTGGAACTAGGGGCACAGATACGCAGTATTTT. It translates to CASSLGTRGTDTQYF.

This clonotype was observed a handful of times. This sequence joins TRBV5-6 and TRBJ1-4; perhaps TRBD1 as D (5 bases). Germline V gene sequence: CDR1 SGHDT, CDR2 YYEEEE. The CDR3 is made up of 14 amino acids. The ends were cut back, 4 bases at V and 8 bases at J, with 15 bases in the middle. CDR3: CASSLQGGKEKLFF. As DNA, the CDR3 is TGTGCCAGCAGCCTGCAGGGCGGGAAAGAAAAACTGTTTTTT.

The chain joins TRBV7-9 to TRBJ2-2; 13 bases agree with TRBD2. The CDR3 spans 16 residues. CDR1 and CDR2 (germline): SEHNR, FQNEAQ (reference sequence). J lost 7 bases, V lost 3 bases, and 5 bases had no gene match. The chain's CDR3 is CASSFWTSGSDGELFF. CDR3 DNA: TGTGCCAGCAGCTTCTGGACTAGCGGGAGTGACGGGGAGCTGTTTTTT.

There are many counts of this clonotype. The rearrangement joins TRBV11-3 to TRBJ2-1; a weak D match, TRBD2 (5 bases). From germline, CDR1 is SGHNT and CDR2 YENEEA. This CDR3 region has 12 residues. V dropped 7 bases and J dropped 10 bases, with 14 bases sitting between them. In DNA, the CDR3 is TGTGCCAGCACCTCCTTCCGCGGGGAGCAGTTCTTC. Translation: CASTSFRGEQFF.

The chain couples TRBV29-1 to TRBJ1-3; D is ambiguous. Per the germline V gene, CDR1 is SQVTM and CDR2 is ANQGSEA. V lost 1 base, J lost 4 bases, and 8 bases lay in between. There are 13 residues in the CDR3. The CDR3 region has the DNA TGCAGCGTTGAAGGGGGAAGAGGAAACACCATATATTTT. It codes for CSVEGGRGNTIYF.

The rearrangement links TRBV7-9 to TRBJ2-7, with 8 bases aligning to TRBD1. CDR1 is SEHNR and CDR2 is FQNEAQ in the germline V gene (reference sequence). Losses at the gene ends were 4 bases for V and 2 bases for J; bases not matched to a gene: 10. The CDR3 loop spans 16 amino acids. In DNA form, the CDR3 reads TGTGCCAGCAGCTCAGGTCCGGGACAGGACGCCTACGAGCAGTACGTC. As protein: CASSSGPGQDAYEQYV.

The chain recombines TRBV5-5 with TRBJ1-1, with TRBD1 matching over 9 bases. The V and J ends lost 0 bases and 1 base, in that order; junction bases with no gene match: 10. In germline, CDR1 is SGHKS, CDR2 YYEKEE (reference sequence). This CDR3 region has 18 residues. The CDR3 here is CASSLGPGQGISNTEAFF. Written as DNA, the CDR3 is TGTGCCAGCAGCTTGGGACCGGGACAGGGAATATCGAACACTGAAGCTTTCTTT.

The chain combines TRBV2 with TRBJ2-5; no clear D gene. Trimming took 6 bases from V and 4 from J, leaving 6 bases between them. This CDR3 region has 11 residues. Germline CDR1 is SNHLY and CDR2 is FYNNEI. This CDR3 reads CASRVTETQYF. CDR3 nucleotides: TGTGCCAGCAGAGTGACAGAGACCCAGTACTTC.

This clonotype was recorded many times. The chain employs TRBV20-1 and TRBJ2-3; D may correspond to TRBD1 or TRBD2 (5 bases each). V was shortened by 4 bases and J by 2 bases, with 16 bases between the two germline ends. The CDR3 contains 15 residues. The V gene's germline CDR1 is DFQATT and CDR2 SNEGSKA (reference sequence). CDR3 sequence: CSANRGSENTDTQYF. In DNA, the CDR3 is TGCAGTGCTAACCGGGGCTCCGAAAACACAGATACGCAGTATTTT.

This chain joins TRBV7-9 and TRBJ1-1; 7 nucleotides align to TRBD1. Germline V gene sequence: CDR1 SEHNR, CDR2 FQNEAQ (reference sequence). The CDR3 is 12 residues long. V lost 3 bases to trimming and J lost 7 bases; unmatched junction nucleotides: 2. CDR3 loop: CASSFTGDEAFF. Written as DNA, the CDR3 is TGTGCCAGCAGCTTTACAGGGGATGAAGCTTTCTTT.

CDR3 residues: CASSLAGHYGYTF. DNA of the CDR3: TGTGCCAGCAGTCTCGCTGGGCACTATGGCTACACCTTC. J is TRBJ1-2 and V is TRBV2; D not certain. Trimming left V 5 bases short and J 3 bases short, with 10 bases between. The V gene's germline CDR1 is SNHLY and CDR2 FYNNEI. The CDR3 consists of 13 residues.

This clonotype occurred a few times. The chain is built from TRBV20-1 and TRBJ2-2, with D uncertain. The V and J ends lost 0 bases and 6 bases respectively, with 8 bases between them. CDR1 is DFQATT, CDR2 SNEGSKA, per germline (reference sequence). The CDR3 has 13 amino acids. The CDR3, as DNA: TGCAGTGCTAGAGATAGAAGAGCCGGGGAGCTGTTTTTT. Encoded protein: CSARDRRAGELFF.